A selection of T cell receptor beta chains follows, all from one sample in a study of T cell repertoires in cytomegalovirus infection. In TCRdb, the reads were re-called with MiXCR into one record per CDR3 protein. Among about 490,000 distinct CDR3 sequences listed, 10% to 12% were seen once. The sequencing sample was made of PBMCs. These TCRs come from a human donor in good health (CMV status not recorded). Some clones in this sample may be carry-over from other donors' samples. The CDR3 runs from the conserved cysteine through the conserved F or W. Fields, in order: V gene, D gene, clone size, J gene, CDR3 DNA, CDR3 protein. D genes are given only for firm matches. Clone size, where shown, is once, few, many, or a class for clones that have expanded.

>TRBV7-2|TRBD1|many|TRBJ1-4
TGTGCCAGCAGTACTACGACAGGGGTAGGGGAAAAACTGTTTTTT
CASSTTTGVGEKLFF
>TRBV10-3|TRBD1|NA|TRBJ1-4
TGTGCCATCAGTGGGACAGGGACGGGTGAAAGACTGTTTTTT
CAISGTGTGERLFF
>TRBV12-3/TRBV12-4|NA|few|TRBJ2-3
TGTGCCAGCAGCAACTCCCGGGATACGCAGTATTTT
CASSNSRDTQYF
>TRBV7-7|NA|NA|TRBJ2-1
TGTGCTAGCAGCTTCTTTCCCGGCAATGAGCAGTTCTTC
CASSFFPGNEQFF
>TRBV6-5|TRBD1|NA|TRBJ2-3
TGTGCCAGCAGCCCCCCTGACAGGGGGACAGATACGCAGTATTTT
CASSPPDRGTDTQYF
>TRBV5-4|TRBD1|NA|TRBJ1-1
TGTGCCAGCAGCTCCGACAGGGATGAAGCTTTCTTT
CASSSDRDEAFF
>TRBV7-2|NA|many|TRBJ2-7
TGTGCCAGCAGCCGAGCATCTCGCGGACCCTACGAGCAGTACTTC
CASSRASRGPYEQYF
>TRBV5-1|TRBD2|few|TRBJ2-1
TGCGCCAGCAGCGGGACTAGCGGGGGATTCTACAATGAGCAGTTCTTC
CASSGTSGGFYNEQFF
>TRBV11-2|NA|many|TRBJ1-5
TGTGCCAGCAGCTCCCCACTTACCGGGACCCAGCATTTT
CASSSPLTGTQHF
>TRBV28|NA|many|TRBJ2-2
TGTGCCAGCAGGGCGGTGGCCGGGGAGCTGTTTTTT
CASRAVAGELFF
>TRBV15|NA|NA|TRBJ2-5
TGTGCCACCAGCCCGAGACAGTCCAGAGAGACCCAGTACTTC
CATSPRQSRETQYF
>TRBV28|TRBD1|many|TRBJ2-3
TGTGCCAGCAGCACCGGGACAGCGGCTAAAGATACGCAGTATTTT
CASSTGTAAKDTQYF
>TRBV7-9|NA|many|TRBJ2-2
TGTGCCAGCAGCCCAAACCTTGTCGGGGAGCTGTTTTTT
CASSPNLVGELFF
>TRBV19|NA|NA|TRBJ2-1
TGTGCCAGTATTCGGAGGGCTGGAAGCAATGAGCAGTTCTTC
CASIRRAGSNEQFF
>TRBV7-2|NA|many|TRBJ2-2
TGTGCCAGCAGCTTAATGAGCTTTGGGCCCGGGGAGCTGTTTTTT
CASSLMSFGPGELFF
>TRBV4-2|NA|many|TRBJ1-1
TGTGCCAGCAGCCAAGATTTGTCAGGGAACACTGAAGCTTTCTTT
CASSQDLSGNTEAFF
>TRBV12-3/TRBV12-4|NA|many|TRBJ2-7
TGTGCCAGCAGTTTAAGTTCGGGCGGGTACGAGCAGTACTTC
CASSLSSGGYEQYF
>TRBV2|NA|NA|TRBJ2-3
TGTGCCAGCAGTGAAGGGCAGCCAGCCTTTTACACAGATACGCAGTATTTT
CASSEGQPAFYTDTQYF
>TRBV7-9|NA|NA|TRBJ1-1
TGTGCCAGCAGCTCTCGACAAGTACTCACTGAAGCTTTCTTT
CASSSRQVLTEAFF
>TRBV5-1|NA|few|TRBJ2-3
TGCGCCAGCAGCTTGGAATTGGTGCAAAGAGACACAGATACGCAGTATTTT
CASSLELVQRDTDTQYF
>TRBV5-4|TRBD2|many|TRBJ2-3
TGTGCCAGCAGCTCATCACCGGGACTAGCGGGTCTAGATACGCAGTATTTT
CASSSSPGLAGLDTQYF
>TRBV5-6|NA|NA|TRBJ1-6
TGTGCCAGCAGCGCCAGGGTTGGGAATTCACCCCTCCACTTT
CASSARVGNSPLHF
>TRBV7-2|TRBD2|many|TRBJ2-1
TGTGCCAGCAGCTTAGAGACTAGCGGGACTCCTAATGAGCAGTTCTTC
CASSLETSGTPNEQFF
>TRBV2|NA|few|TRBJ2-2
TGTGCCAGCTGGGACGGGGAGCTGTTTTTT
CASWDGELFF
>TRBV11-1|TRBD2|many|TRBJ2-1
TGTGCCAGCAGTTTTTCTAGCGGCCCCTACAATGAGCAGTTCTTC
CASSFSSGPYNEQFF
>TRBV29-1|TRBD1|NA|TRBJ1-3
TGCAGCGTTGACTGGACAGGGAGCGGAAACACCATATATTTT
CSVDWTGSGNTIYF
>TRBV20-1|NA|NA|TRBJ1-2
TGCAGTGCTAGACCATCCGGGACGGTCAACTATGGCTACACCTTC
CSARPSGTVNYGYTF
>TRBV11-1|TRBD1|few|TRBJ2-2
TGTGCCAGCAGCTCGCGGCTCCGGGACAGGGGGAGTACCGGGGAGCTGTTTTTT
CASSSRLRDRGSTGELFF
>TRBV27|NA|few|TRBJ1-2
TGTGCCAGCAGTTTCCGGGGGAAGAGCTATGGCTACACCTTC
CASSFRGKSYGYTF
>TRBV5-4|TRBD2|many|TRBJ2-3
TGTGCCAGCAGCCCCGGGACTAGCGGGGGAGCTAGCACAGATACGCAGTATTTT
CASSPGTSGGASTDTQYF
>TRBV7-2|TRBD2|many|TRBJ2-7
TGTGCCAGCAGCGATACTAGCGGCCTCACGAGGGAGCAGTACTTC
CASSDTSGLTREQYF
>TRBV6-5|NA|few|TRBJ1-4
TGTGCCAGCAGTTACGCGACAGGCGGGGAAAAACTGTTTTTT
CASSYATGGEKLFF
>TRBV19|NA|NA|TRBJ2-5
TGTGCCAGTAGACCAAATCCGGGACTCCCTTACTTC
CASRPNPGLPYF